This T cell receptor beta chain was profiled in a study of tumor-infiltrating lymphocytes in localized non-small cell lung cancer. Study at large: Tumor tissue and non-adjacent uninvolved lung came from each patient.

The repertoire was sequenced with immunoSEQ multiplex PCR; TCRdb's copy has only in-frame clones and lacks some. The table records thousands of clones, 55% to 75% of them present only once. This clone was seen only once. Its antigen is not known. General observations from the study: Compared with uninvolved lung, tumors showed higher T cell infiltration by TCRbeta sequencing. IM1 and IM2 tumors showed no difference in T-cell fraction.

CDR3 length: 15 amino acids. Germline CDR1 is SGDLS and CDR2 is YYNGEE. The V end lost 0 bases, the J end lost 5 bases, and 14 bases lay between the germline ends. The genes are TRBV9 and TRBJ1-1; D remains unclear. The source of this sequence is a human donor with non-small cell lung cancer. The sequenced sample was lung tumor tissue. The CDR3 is CASSVAEAWGTEAFF. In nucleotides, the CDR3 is TGTGCCAGCAGCGTAGCCGAGGCCTGGGGAACTGAAGCTTTCTTT.